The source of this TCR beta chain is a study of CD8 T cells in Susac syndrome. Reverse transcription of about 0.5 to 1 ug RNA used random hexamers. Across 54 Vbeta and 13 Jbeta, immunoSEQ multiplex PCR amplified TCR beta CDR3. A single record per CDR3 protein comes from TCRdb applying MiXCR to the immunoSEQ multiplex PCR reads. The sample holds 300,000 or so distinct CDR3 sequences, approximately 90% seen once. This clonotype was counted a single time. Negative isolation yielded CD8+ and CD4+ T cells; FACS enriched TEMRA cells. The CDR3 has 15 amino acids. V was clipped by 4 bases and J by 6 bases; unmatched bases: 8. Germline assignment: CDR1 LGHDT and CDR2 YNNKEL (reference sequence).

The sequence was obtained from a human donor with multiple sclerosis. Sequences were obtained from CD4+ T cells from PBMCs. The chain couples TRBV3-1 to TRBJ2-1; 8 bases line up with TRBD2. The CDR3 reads CASSPSGLVGNEQFF. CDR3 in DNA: TGTGCCAGCAGCCCGTCGGGACTAGTGGGCAATGAGCAGTTCTTC.